These T cell receptor beta chains were read from a single sample in a study of T-cell reconstitution after alpha-beta-depleted transplantation in children. One entry per CDR3 protein, called by TCRdb with MiXCR from the PCR reads. The table shows some 520,000 distinct CDR3 sequences, with less than 35% occurring only once. The source was PBMCs from the stem cell graft donor, collected from the stem cell graft. The receptors stem from a human donor who donated a stem cell graft to a child with aplastic anemia. Each CDR3 is given with its conserved first and last residue. D genes are given only for firm matches. Clone sizes are given selectively: once, few, many, or a class where the clone is expanded.

>TRBJ2-5|NA|NA|TRBV3-1
TGTGCCAGCAGCCAACCGGAGACCCAGTACTTC
CASSQPETQYF
>TRBJ2-2|NA|NA|TRBV9
TGTGCCAGCAGCGTAGGAGGAGGGAGACATACCGGGGAGCTGTTTTTT
CASSVGGGRHTGELFF
>TRBJ2-6|NA|TRBD1|TRBV7-9
TGTGCCAGCAGCACCGGGACAGGGGTCTCTGGGGCCAACGTCCTGACTTTC
CASSTGTGVSGANVLTF
>TRBJ2-1|NA|TRBD2|TRBV12-3/TRBV12-4
TGTGCCAGCAGTTTCTCCGGGACTAGCGGGAGCTCCTACAATGAGCAGTTCTTC
CASSFSGTSGSSYNEQFF
>TRBJ1-5|few|NA|TRBV7-2
TGTGCCAGCAGCCACCGGGTGGATCAGCCCCAGCATTTT
CASSHRVDQPQHF
>TRBJ2-7|NA|NA|TRBV5-1
TGCGCCAGCAGCCGGGACACTTACTACGAGCAGTACTTC
CASSRDTYYEQYF
>TRBJ2-2|NA|TRBD2|TRBV5-1
TGCGCCAGCAGCTCCCCCAGCGGGAGATCGGCGAACACCGGGGAGCTGTTTTTT
CASSSPSGRSANTGELFF
>TRBJ1-5|few|NA|TRBV27
TGTGCCAGCAGTTTAGTAGGGAAAGGCAATCAGCCCCAGCATTTT
CASSLVGKGNQPQHF
>TRBJ2-1|NA|NA|TRBV9
TGTGCCAGCAGCGAAGACCCCTACAATGAGCAGTTCTTC
CASSEDPYNEQFF
>TRBJ1-2|once|TRBD1|TRBV3-1
TGTGCCAGCAGCCACATACTGGGACAGGGGGCTTTTTCTAATGGCTACACCTTC
CASSHILGQGAFSNGYTF
>TRBJ2-5|NA|TRBD1|TRBV20-1
TGCAGTGCCCGGTCCTGGACAGGGGAAAGCGAGACCCAGTACTTC
CSARSWTGESETQYF